These 19 T cell receptor beta chains came from one sample sequenced in a study of neurological immune-mediated disorders. Via MiXCR, TCRdb re-called the 5' RACE reads, giving one row per CDR3 protein. The repertoire includes some 86,000 distinct CDR3 sequences, 2% to 3% of them detected once, and 1.1% sits in the top ten. The sample was PBMCs. Receptor source: a woman aged 25-40 years with multiple sclerosis.

This clonotype occurred many times. V is TRBV9 and J is TRBJ1-1; the D is unclear. The V gene's germline CDR1 is SGDLS and CDR2 YYNGEE. This CDR3 is 13 amino acids long. V shed 0 bases and J shed 7 bases, with 10 bases lying between them. The CDR3 DNA reads as TGTGCCAGCAGCGTAGCCCCCCATGGTGAAGCTTTCTTT. It specifies CASSVAPHGEAFF.

This clonotype was seen many times. J is TRBJ2-7 and V is TRBV12-3 or TRBV12-4, with D maybe TRBD1 (6 bases). The V end lost 5 bases, the J end lost 5 bases, and 13 bases lay between the germline ends. The CDR3 spans 13 residues. CDR3 sequence: CASSLQGKDEQYF. The CDR3 coding sequence is TGTGCCAGCAGTCTACAGGGTAAGGACGAGCAGTACTTC.

In this sample, this clonotype turned up many times. The chain joins TRBV29-1 to TRBJ1-4; D is possibly TRBD1 (5 bases). This CDR3 region has 12 residues. Deletions cut 5 bases from V and 14 bases from J, with 18 bases between. CDR1 is SQVTM, CDR2 ANQGSEA, per germline. In nucleotides, the CDR3 is TGCAGCGTTTCCAGTCACCGGGACCTGCTGTTTTTT. This encodes CSVSSHRDLLFF. Full variable domain (outside the CDR3, taken from reference TRBV29-1 and TRBJ1-4): SAVISQKPSRDICQRGTSLTIQCQVDSQVTMMFWYRQQPGQSLTLIATANQGSEATYESGFVIDKFPISRPNLTFSTLTVSNMSPEDSSIYLCSVSSHRDLLFFGSGTQLSVL.

This clonotype was found many times. The rearrangement links TRBV6-2 or TRBV6-3 to TRBJ1-1, with D perhaps matching TRBD1 (6 bases). Germline-derived CDR1 and CDR2 are MNHEY and SVGEGT. The CDR3 extends over 12 amino acids. V gave up 6 bases and J gave up 8 bases, with 13 bases separating them. Here the CDR3 DNA reads TGTGCCAGCAGCCCCGGACAGTTAGAAGCTTTCTTT. This encodes CASSPGQLEAFF.

This clonotype was recorded at least ten times. The gene calls are TRBV27 and TRBJ2-6; maybe TRBD2 (6 bases). This CDR3 is built from 16 residues. Trimming left V 5 bases short and J 4 bases short, with 15 bases between. CDR1 is MNHEY and CDR2 is SMNVEV in the germline V gene (reference sequence). The CDR3 nucleotides are TGTGCCAGCAGTGAAGCTCGGAGGGCCGGGGCCAACGTCCTGACTTTC. This encodes CASSEARRAGANVLTF.

This clonotype was seen many times. J is TRBJ2-5 and V is TRBV12-3 or TRBV12-4; weak D call: TRBD1 (7 bases). The CDR3 spans 13 residues. V gave up 8 bases and J gave up 5 bases, with 15 bases separating them. The CDR3 loop reads CASGDRAGETQYF. In nucleotides, the CDR3 is TGTGCCAGCGGCGACAGGGCGGGGGAGACCCAGTACTTC.

This clonotype was found many times. The chain has TRBV9 and TRBJ2-5; 7 positions match TRBD2. CDR3 length: 17 residues. The germline V gene has CDR1 SGDLS and CDR2 YYNGEE. J was trimmed by 4 bases and V by 3 bases; bases with no gene match: 15. Here the CDR3 DNA reads TGTGCCAGCAGCGGTCTCAGCGGGATGGTGTCGGTAGAGACCCAGTACTTC. This translates into CASSGLSGMVSVETQYF.

The sample holds a few counts of this clonotype. A read error may produce the germline difference seen at one junction end. The V gene is TRBV20-1, the J gene TRBJ2-2, with 7 positions matching TRBD1. The length of the CDR3 is 14 residues. Germline-derived CDR1 and CDR2 are DFQATT and SNEGSKA (reference sequence). DNA of the CDR3: TGCAGTGCCCCCAGGGGGAGAGGAACCGGGGCGCTGTTTTTT. Its protein is CSAPRGRGTGALFF.

In its sample, this clonotype was seen many times. The chain uses TRBV7-9 and TRBJ2-5; tentative D call: TRBD1 (5 bases). The CDR3 contains 14 residues. Trimming took off 1 base at V and 4 bases at J, with 10 bases between the two ends. The germline V gene encodes CDR1 SEHNR and CDR2 FQNEAQ (reference sequence). In nucleotides, the CDR3 is TGTGCCAGCAGCTTAGGAACAGGTGGAGAGACCCAGTACTTC. This codes for CASSLGTGGETQYF. Variable domain in full (rest from reference TRBV7-9 and TRBJ2-5): DTGVSQNPRHKITKRGQNVTFRCDPISEHNRLYWYRQTLGQGPEFLTYFQNEAQLEKSRLLSDRFSAERPKGSFSTLEIQRTEQGDSAMYLCASSLGTGGETQYFGPGTRLLVL.

This clonotype was detected many times. The chain combines TRBV20-1 with TRBJ2-1; D remains ambiguous. The V gene lost 3 bases and the J gene lost 7 bases, with 10 bases spanning the gap. Germline CDR1 and CDR2: DFQATT and SNEGSKA (reference sequence). This CDR3 has 12 amino acids. CDR3 sequence reads: CSARSLGNEQFF. DNA for the CDR3: TGCAGTGCTAGGAGTCTGGGGAATGAGCAGTTCTTC.

The sample holds many counts of this clonotype. The chain couples TRBV20-1 to TRBJ1-1, with D unclear. CDR3 length: 16 residues. Trimming left V 2 bases short and J 4 bases short, with 20 bases between. Per germline, CDR1 DFQATT and CDR2 SNEGSKA (reference sequence). The CDR3 nucleotides are TGCAGTGCTAGACCCTTAGAAGGAGCGGTGGGCACTGAAGCTTTCTTT. This encodes CSARPLEGAVGTEAFF.

Many counts were recorded for this clonotype. The chain uses TRBV20-1 and TRBJ2-3, with D hard to call. CDR1 is DFQATT and CDR2 is SNEGSKA in the germline V gene (reference sequence). The CDR3 is 12 residues long. The germline V and J ends were trimmed by 0 bases and 6 bases, with 7 bases remaining between them. The chain's CDR3 is CSARDWADTQYF. The CDR3 DNA reads as TGCAGTGCTAGAGATTGGGCGGATACGCAGTATTTT.

This clonotype was picked up many times. This chain links TRBV12-3 or TRBV12-4 with TRBJ2-3; TRBD1 aligns across 9 bases. This CDR3 is 13 amino acids long. V gave up 8 bases and J gave up 3 bases; unmatched junction bases: 3. DNA of the CDR3: TGTGCCAGCCGCGGACAGGGGACAGATACGCAGTATTTT. It specifies CASRGQGTDTQYF.

This clonotype was recorded many times. The chain couples TRBV20-1 to TRBJ2-1; TRBD2 might be the D (5 bases). Germline values: CDR1 DFQATT, CDR2 SNEGSKA (reference sequence). Trimming removed 3 bases from V and 4 bases from J, with 16 bases in between. The CDR3 contains 15 residues. CDR3: CSASNPGLDYNEQFF. The CDR3 DNA is TGCAGTGCTAGTAACCCAGGACTGGATTACAATGAGCAGTTCTTC.

This clonotype was counted ten times or more. The chain is built from TRBV12-3 or TRBV12-4 and TRBJ2-5; D is undetermined. The CDR3 runs to 14 residues. The V end lost 5 bases, the J end lost 2 bases, and 12 bases lay between the germline ends. This chain's CDR3 is CASSPQLRQETQYF. The CDR3 region has the DNA TGTGCCAGCAGTCCTCAATTGAGGCAAGAGACCCAGTACTTC.

In this sample, this clonotype turned up many times. The chain joins TRBV29-1 to TRBJ2-7; a weak D match, TRBD1 (6 bases). The V end was cut by 6 bases, the J end by 3 bases, with 15 bases between. The CDR3 sequence is 13 residues long. Germline V gene lookup returns CDR1 SQVTM and CDR2 ANQGSEA. Here the CDR3 reads CSVVTGDDYEQYF. The CDR3 coding sequence is TGCAGCGTGGTGACAGGCGATGACTACGAGCAGTACTTC.

This clonotype has a count of ten or more. The chain recombines TRBV12-3 or TRBV12-4 with TRBJ1-6, with a tentative D call TRBD1 (5 bases). This CDR3 is built from 16 residues. V was clipped by 0 bases and J by 10 bases, with 16 bases between them. For the CDR3, the DNA is TGTGCCAGCAGTTTAGCCCCCAGAGGGGTCGGGTCACCCCTCCACTTT. It yields the protein CASSLAPRGVGSPLHF.

This clonotype has a count of ten or more. The CDR3 DNA reads as TGCAGTGCTAAGGAGGGCGGGCATAATTCACCCCTCCACTTT. It translates to CSAKEGGHNSPLHF. V and J are TRBV20-1 and TRBJ1-6; D is undetermined. Germline lookup yields CDR1 DFQATT and CDR2 SNEGSKA (reference sequence). The germline V and J ends were trimmed by 4 bases and 5 bases, with 12 bases remaining between them. The CDR3 sequence is 14 residues long.

This clonotype was recorded at least ten times. The chain uses TRBV6-2 or TRBV6-3 and TRBJ2-2; 13 positions match TRBD2. Germline lookup yields CDR1 MNHEY and CDR2 SVGEGT. The length of the CDR3 is 19 residues. Trimming at V came to 0 bases and at J to 5 bases, leaving 9 bases not matched to a gene. CDR3 nucleotides: TGTGCCAGCAGTTACTCTCCCTTGACGGGACTAGCGGGAACCGGGGAGCTGTTTTTT. Translating it yields CASSYSPLTGLAGTGELFF.